The present entry profiles one T cell receptor beta chain with its context. It lacks a known antigen. No base quality values were provided; no much bigger clone lies one nucleotide off. These data are taken from a study of T-cell reconstitution after alpha-beta-depleted transplantation in children (TCRdb year 2016). For the wider study: Using TCR repertoire profiling, the study quantitatively followed how T-cell immune reconstitution unfolded in children after TCRalphabeta/CD19-depleted allogeneic hematopoietic cell transplantation.

The method behind the library was PCR. Sequenced on an Illumina HiSeq 2500. Molecular barcoding was employed in the preparation of TCR libraries, with unique molecular identifiers being used to normalize TCRbeta repertoire quantification. In-frame beta chains were kept once TCRdb had trimmed the public reads at Q25 with fastp and called clones with MiXCR. Rows matching on CDR3 protein sequence are summarized as one entry with the most common DNA and genes. This sample is represented by roughly 500,000 distinct CDR3 sequences; around an eighth of them were singletons. The ten top clones hold more than 5.5% of the sample. The sequencing used PBMCs from the stem cell graft donor, collected from the stem cell graft. The clonotype was recovered from a human donor who donated a stem cell graft to a child with combined immunodeficiency.

The CDR3 has the sequence CASSYSLTGRTGELFF. The nucleotide sequence is TGTGCCAGCAGTTACTCTTTGACGGGCCGCACCGGGGAGCTGTTTTTT. The rearrangement joined TRBV6-5 to TRBJ2-2; the D segment cannot be called with confidence. The V end loses 0 bases and the J end loses 4 bases, and a stretch of 12 bases separates them. CDR3 length: 16 amino acids, cysteine to phenylalanine. Only the CDR3 DNA is retained, 48 bases long and in frame from the first base. CDR1 and CDR2 (MNHEY, SVGAGI) derive from the germline V gene.